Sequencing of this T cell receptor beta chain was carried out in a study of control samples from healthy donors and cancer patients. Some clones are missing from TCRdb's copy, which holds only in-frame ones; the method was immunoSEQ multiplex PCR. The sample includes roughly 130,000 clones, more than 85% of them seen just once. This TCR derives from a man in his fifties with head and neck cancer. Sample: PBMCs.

CDR3 protein: CASSPPLDKLYGYTF. CDR3 in DNA: TGTGCCAGCTCACCACCCTTGGACAAGCTCTATGGCTACACCTTC. The chain joins TRBV18 to TRBJ1-2; D may be TRBD1 (5 bases). Germline values: CDR1 KGHSH, CDR2 LQKENI. Trimming shortened V by 0 bases and J by 4 bases, and 12 bases separated the two germline ends. CDR3 length: 15 amino acids.